Following are 2 T cell receptor beta chains from one sample sequenced in a study of T cells after yellow fever vaccination. TCRdb ran MiXCR on the 5' RACE reads and lists one entry per CDR3 protein. Among 300,000 or so distinct CDR3 sequences listed, 8.1% were seen once. This material consisted of PBMCs, taken roughly 45 days after the first yellow fever vaccination. All receptors come from a man aged 18 to 30 who received the YFV17D yellow fever vaccine.

V usage is TRBV12-3 or TRBV12-4 and J usage is TRBJ1-6; D gene ambiguous. CDR3 length: 14 amino acids. V was clipped by 3 bases and J by 9 bases, with 12 bases between them. CDR3 sequence (DNA): TGTGCCAGCAGTTTCAACCGTAAAGGTTCACCCCTCCACTTT. This translates into CASSFNRKGSPLHF.

This clonotype came up a few times. This chain connects TRBV6-2 or TRBV6-3 to TRBJ2-3, with 9 bases identical to TRBD2. CDR3 length: 16 amino acids. V lost 6 bases to trimming and J lost 2 bases; unmatched junction nucleotides: 9. Germline CDR1 reads MNHEY; CDR2 reads SVGEGT. The CDR3 loop is CASRPGTSYYTDTQYF. The CDR3 bases are TGTGCCAGCAGGCCCGGGACTAGCTACTACACAGATACGCAGTATTTT.